This T cell receptor (beta chain) was recorded in a study of blood T cell repertoires in COVID-19. About the research overall: There were acute and convalescent COVID-19 samples, and they came from the United States, Italy and Spain. PBMCs, B-cell-depleted T cells, or T cells were the source of the cDNA or gDNA that made up the material.

Authors' data handling: Scientists estimated how many nucleated cells there were by amplifying reference gene primers. Some clones are missing from TCRdb's copy, which holds only in-frame ones; the method was immunoSEQ multiplex PCR. That table supplies the V and J calls and clone size; D and trimming were determined from the DNA. This sample has approximately 350,000 clones; around 91% occur once, and the top ten carry 2.5% to 4%. Deletions cut 6 bases from V and 4 bases from J, with 10 bases between. The CDR3 totals 12 residues. Germline V gene lookup returns CDR1 SGHNT and CDR2 YYREEE (reference sequence).

The clonotype originates from a woman between 18 and 29 years old who had recovered from COVID-19. Sequenced sample: peripheral blood. V and J are TRBV5-4 and TRBJ2-5; the D gene is possibly TRBD1 (6 bases). In DNA form, the CDR3 reads TGTGCCAGCACCACAGGGTCAGAGACCCAGTACTTC. Protein product: CASTTGSETQYF.